This TCR beta chain was sequenced for a study of blood T cell repertoires in COVID-19. Study overall: PBMCs, B-cell-depleted T cells, or T cells were the source of the cDNA or gDNA that made up the material.

Germline CDR1 MGHRA, CDR2 YSYEKL. CDR3 length equals 15 residues. V lost 5 bases to trimming and J lost 0 bases, with 10 bases between them. Original processing notes: Nucleated cell counts were estimated from reference gene primer amplification. Assay used: immunoSEQ multiplex PCR; TCRdb lists only in-frame clones, some missing. The V and J calls and the clone size are those of that table, but D and trimming were determined from the DNA. The sample records 120,000 to 150,000 clones, approximately 90% being singletons. This clone was counted a few times. The rearrangement uses TRBV4-1 and TRBJ2-2; tentative D call: TRBD1 (6 bases). Sequenced input: peripheral blood. The clonotype was recovered from a human donor in a cohort sampled during active COVID-19. The CDR3 reads CASSSRTANTGELFF. The CDR3, as DNA: TGCGCCAGCAGCTCCAGGACAGCGAACACCGGGGAGCTGTTTTTT.